The entry that follows covers one T cell receptor beta chain sequence. The target antigen is unknown. These data belong to a study of T cells after yellow fever vaccination. Whole-study results and caveats: In post-booster samples, most primary-vaccination clones reappeared (around 95% CD4, approximately 91% CD8). It was the secondary response that reached its peak faster, day 5 versus 15, but it was weaker. Clonotype sharing between CD4 and CD8 compartments was small.

Synthesis of TCR cDNA relied on 5'RACE template switching, which attached a universal primer site and UMIs. In TCRdb, the 5' RACE reads were re-called with MiXCR into one record per CDR3 protein. This sample has some 670,000 distinct CDR3 sequences, with roughly an eighth found just once. The CDR3 totals 15 residues. Germline V lookup: CDR1 SQVTM, CDR2 ANQGSEA. The V and J ends lost 1 base and 4 bases respectively, with 13 bases between them. The receptor comes from a man aged 25 to 45 who received the YFV17D yellow fever vaccine. The rearrangement uses TRBV29-1 and TRBJ2-2, with D perhaps assigned TRBD1 or TRBD2 (6 bases each). Sample: PBMCs, taken on the day of the yellow fever booster vaccination. The CDR3 loop reads CSVEGGALGTGELFF. As DNA, the CDR3 is TGCAGCGTTGAAGGGGGGGCCCTTGGCACCGGGGAGCTGTTTTTT.